Sequencing of this T cell receptor beta chain was carried out in a study of CD8 T cells in Susac syndrome. The CDR3 is 14 residues long. Trimming removed 2 bases from V and 4 bases from J, with 14 bases in between. Germline assignment: CDR1 DFQATT and CDR2 SNEGSKA (reference sequence). Reverse transcription of 0.5 to 1 ug RNA was performed with random hexamers. A single record per CDR3 protein comes from TCRdb applying MiXCR to the immunoSEQ multiplex PCR reads. The table includes some 150,000 distinct CDR3 sequences, 90% to 97% detected once. Input material: CD4+ T cells from PBMCs. The TCR sequence derives from a human donor with Susac syndrome. The chain employs TRBV20-1 and TRBJ1-2; D is unresolved. Written as DNA, the CDR3 is TGCAGTGCTAGACCCCAGGTCCTAGCCTATGGCTACACCTTC. It specifies CSARPQVLAYGYTF.